This T cell receptor beta chain stems from a study of OX40 agonist ivuxolimab in advanced cancers. With respect to this clone: Antigen: not known.

Study results and limitations: What antigens the expanded peripheral T cells recognized was never established.

The CDR3 runs 13 residues. After removal of 3 bases from V and 8 bases from J, the junction contained 6 bases not matched to a gene. The V gene's germline CDR1 is MNHEY and CDR2 SVGAGI. Repertoires were generated with immunoSEQ multiplex PCR, while TCRdb's copy carries only in-frame clones and drops some. The sample contains some 46,000 clones, around 94% of which appear only once. Sequencing used CD4+ or CD8+ T cells sorted from blood, obtained in a trial of the OX40 agonist ivuxolimab. The chain employs TRBV6-5 and TRBJ1-2; 7 nucleotides align to TRBD1. This clonotype was obtained from an adult with an advanced solid tumor such as melanoma, head and neck, liver or kidney cancer. CDR3 protein: CASSYTGERGYTF. CDR3 nucleotide sequence: TGTGCCAGCAGTTATACAGGGGAGAGGGGCTACACCTTC.